What follows are 19 T cell receptor beta chains derived from one specimen sequenced in a study of cytomegalovirus exposure and HLA in healthy donors. The data were produced by immunoSEQ multiplex PCR, yet TCRdb's version contains in-frame clones alone and is incomplete. The sample lists some 98,000 clones; about 90% were seen once. Sequencing was done on a sample of PBMCs. Receptors originate from a man between 18 and 35 years old in good health and CMV-seropositive.

This chain connects TRBV7-2 to TRBJ1-6; D gene uncertain. CDR1 is SGHTA, CDR2 FQGNSA, per germline. V was pared by 1 base and J by 6 bases, with 7 bases between. The CDR3 loop spans 14 amino acids. The CDR3 DNA follows: TGTGCCAGCAGCTTAGGACTAATTAATTCACCCCTCCACTTT. Protein sequence: CASSLGLINSPLHF.

The V and J genes are TRBV7-9 and TRBJ2-3; maybe TRBD2 (5 bases). The CDR3 length is 16 residues. V lost 1 base, J lost 2 bases, and 13 bases lay in between. Germline lookup yields CDR1 SEHNR and CDR2 FQNEAQ (reference sequence). This chain's CDR3 is CASSLGGDYITDTQYF. DNA for the CDR3: TGTGCCAGCAGCTTAGGGGGTGACTACATCACAGATACGCAGTATTTT.

This rearrangement joins TRBV15 to TRBJ2-5; 10 nucleotides agree with TRBD2. CDR1 and CDR2 (germline): LNHNV, YYDKDF (reference sequence). Losses at the gene ends were 0 bases for V and 3 bases for J; bases not matched to a gene: 4. This CDR3 has 16 residues. CDR3 sequence reads: CATSRDYGLAEETQYF. CDR3 DNA sequence: TGTGCCACCAGCAGAGACTACGGACTAGCGGAAGAGACCCAGTACTTC.

The rearrangement joins TRBV5-1 to TRBJ1-2; 10 bases align to TRBD1. Per the germline V gene, CDR1 is SGHRS and CDR2 is YFSETQ. Trimming at V came to 4 bases and at J to 3 bases, leaving 18 bases not matched to a gene. The CDR3 consists of 19 residues. CDR3 in DNA: TGCGCCAGCAGCCCGGGAGCCGGGACAGGGGTATTTTTTGACTATGGCTACACCTTC. Translating gives CASSPGAGTGVFFDYGYTF. Combining the CDR3 with reference TRBV5-1 and TRBJ1-2 gives the whole variable domain KAGVTQTPRYLIKTRGQQVTLSCSPISGHRSVSWYQQTPGQGLQFLFEYFSETQRNKGNFPGRFSGRQFSNSRSEMNVSTLELGDSALYLCASSPGAGTGVFFDYGYTFGSGTRLTVV.

This sequence joins TRBV5-3 and TRBJ2-1; maybe TRBD1 (5 bases). TRBV5-3 is an ORF, with its function uncertain. This CDR3 has 14 amino acids. V was clipped by 3 bases and J by 5 bases, with 12 bases between them. The DNA of the CDR3 is TGTGCCAGAAGCTCCCAGCAGGGAAACAATGAGCAGTTCTTC. The encoded protein is CARSSQQGNNEQFF.

The rearrangement joins TRBV27 to TRBJ2-7; D gene unclear. This CDR3 comprises 15 residues. Germline CDR1 reads MNHEY; CDR2 reads SMNVEV (reference sequence). Trimming removed 0 bases at V and 4 bases at J, with 13 bases between. This chain's CDR3 is CASSLSTLDRYEQYF. Here the CDR3 DNA reads TGTGCCAGCAGTTTATCTACCCTAGATAGATACGAGCAGTACTTC.

The chain is built from TRBV27 and TRBJ2-2; D is unresolved. Germline assignment: CDR1 MNHEY and CDR2 SMNVEV (reference sequence). The CDR3 sequence is 12 residues long. V was clipped by 6 bases and J by 6 bases, with 8 bases between them. CDR3 region: CASRSLSGELFF. The CDR3 bases are TGTGCCAGCAGGAGTCTCTCCGGGGAGCTGTTTTTT.

The chain recombines TRBV7-9 with TRBJ2-1; 11 positions match TRBD2. CDR3 length: 17 amino acids. Germline V gene lookup returns CDR1 SEHNR and CDR2 FQNEAQ (reference sequence). V gave up 4 bases and J gave up 0 bases; unmatched junction bases: 5. The CDR3 sequence: CASSSPSGGTSYNEQFF. DNA for the CDR3: TGTGCCAGCAGCTCCCCTAGCGGGGGGACCTCCTACAATGAGCAGTTCTTC.

The chain employs TRBV4-2 and TRBJ2-3, with 9 nucleotides matching TRBD1. The CDR3 spans 15 residues. Germline assignment: CDR1 LGHNA and CDR2 YNFKEQ. J gave up 4 bases and V 1 base, and 3 bases lay outside the gene matches. The CDR3 DNA reads as TGTGCCAGCAGCCAAGGGGACAGGGTGGCAGATACGCAGTATTTT. It is translated as CASSQGDRVADTQYF.

The genes are TRBV9 and TRBJ1-3; D remains ambiguous. Germline V gene sequence: CDR1 SGDLS, CDR2 YYNGEE. V lost 4 bases and J 3 bases, leaving 20 bases between the germline ends. The CDR3 loop spans 17 amino acids. This CDR3 reads CASSPSPWQNLGNTIYF. As DNA, the CDR3 is TGTGCCAGCAGCCCCTCCCCCTGGCAGAACCTTGGAAACACCATATATTTT.

This chain connects TRBV7-2 to TRBJ2-3; 9 positions match TRBD2. Germline trimming cut 2 bases from V and 3 bases from J; bases unmatched to any gene: 0. The CDR3 covers 14 residues. CDR1 and CDR2 (germline): SGHTA, FQGNSA. The CDR3 bases are TGTGCCAGCAGCTTAAGCGGGAGGACAGATACGCAGTATTTT. Its protein product is CASSLSGRTDTQYF. Complete variable domain (other parts from reference TRBV7-2 and TRBJ2-3): GAGVSQSPSNKVTEKGKDVELRCDPISGHTALYWYRQSLGQGLEFLIYFQGNSAPDKSGLPSDRFSAERTGGSVSTLTIQRTQQEDSAVYLCASSLSGRTDTQYFGPGTRLTVL.

The chain uses TRBV5-1 and TRBJ2-7; D is perhaps TRBD1 (5 bases). Trimming took off 4 bases at V and 4 bases at J, with 15 bases between the two ends. Per the germline V gene, CDR1 is SGHRS and CDR2 is YFSETQ. This CDR3 comprises 14 residues. In DNA, the CDR3 is TGCGCCAGCAGCCCAGGACACTACGAGTACGAGCAGTACTTC. It yields the protein CASSPGHYEYEQYF.

This chain uses TRBV27 with TRBJ2-1; possible D gene TRBD2, 6 bases. Germline V gene data show CDR1 as MNHEY and CDR2 as SMNVEV (reference sequence). CDR3 length: 13 amino acids. V lost 2 bases and J 5 bases, leaving 7 bases between the germline ends. This chain's CDR3 is CASSLGGDNEQFF. The DNA for the CDR3 is TGTGCCAGCAGTTTAGGAGGGGACAATGAGCAGTTCTTC.

Only a few counts were recorded for this clone. The genes are TRBV5-4 and TRBJ2-3; 11 bases map to TRBD2. The CDR3 covers 16 residues. Trimming at V came to 1 base and at J to 2 bases, leaving 3 bases not matched to a gene. The germline gives CDR1 SGHNT, CDR2 YYREEE (reference sequence). This CDR3 is CASSLRTSGFTDTQYF. The CDR3 nucleotides are TGTGCCAGCAGCTTGAGGACTAGCGGGTTCACAGATACGCAGTATTTT.

This sequence joins TRBV7-9 and TRBJ2-5, with 14 positions matching TRBD2. Trimming at V came to 5 bases and at J to 4 bases, leaving 3 bases not matched to a gene. The CDR3 extends over 15 amino acids. Germline CDR1 reads SEHNR; CDR2 reads FQNEAQ (reference sequence). This CDR3 is CASSQGLAGVETQYF. The CDR3 nucleotides read TGTGCCAGCAGCCAGGGACTAGCGGGGGTAGAGACCCAGTACTTC.

The rearrangement joins TRBV27 to TRBJ2-3, with 10 bases lining up with TRBD2. Trimming cost V 6 bases and J 1 base; bases outside gene matches: 4. This CDR3 comprises 15 residues. CDR1 MNHEY and CDR2 SMNVEV come from the germline V gene (reference sequence). The CDR3 region is CASSRSGRGTDTQYF. In DNA form, the CDR3 reads TGTGCCAGCAGCCGGAGCGGGAGGGGCACAGATACGCAGTATTTT.

This chain joins TRBV9 and TRBJ2-3; unclear D gene. Germline V gene data show CDR1 as SGDLS and CDR2 as YYNGEE. The CDR3 runs to 15 residues. Trimming stripped 0 bases from V and 4 bases from J, with 12 bases between. The CDR3 DNA sequence: TGTGCCAGCAGCGTAGGTTTGGAGCGAGCAGATACGCAGTATTTT. It yields the protein CASSVGLERADTQYF.

The V gene is TRBV7-9, the J gene TRBJ1-4; D gene uncertain. Germline V gene lookup returns CDR1 SEHNR and CDR2 FQNEAQ (reference sequence). Trimming took off 5 bases at V and 7 bases at J, with 26 bases between the two ends. The CDR3 runs 18 residues. The CDR3 region is CASSRANQEEGESEKLFF. The CDR3 nucleotides read TGTGCCAGCAGCCGCGCCAACCAGGAAGAGGGCGAGAGTGAAAAACTGTTTTTT. Drawing the rest from reference TRBV7-9 and TRBJ1-4, the complete variable domain is DTGVSQNPRHKITKRGQNVTFRCDPISEHNRLYWYRQTLGQGPEFLTYFQNEAQLEKSRLLSDRFSAERPKGSFSTLEIQRTEQGDSAMYLCASSRANQEEGESEKLFFGSGTQLSVL.

This clone appeared a few times. The chain joins TRBV28 to TRBJ2-7, with 8 bases fitting TRBD1. CDR1 and CDR2 from the germline V gene are MDHEN and SYDVKM. CDR3 length: 13 amino acids. Germline trimming cut 9 bases from V and 3 bases from J; bases unmatched to any gene: 7. CDR3 loop: CASGDRRYYEQYF. CDR3 DNA: TGTGCCAGTGGGGACAGGCGGTACTACGAGCAGTACTTC.